The source of this TCR beta chain is a study of beta chain features in type 1 diabetes. As regards this clone: Its specificity is unknown.

Notes on the study in general: Patients with Type 1 diabetes showed moderately but significantly shorter TCRB CDR3s in all four CD4+ subsets.

Investigators reverse transcribed all isolated RNA, so they sequenced expressed TCRB transcripts. Assay used: immunoSEQ multiplex PCR; TCRdb lists only in-frame clones, some missing. The sample includes roughly 140,000 clones, approximately 10% seen only once; the top ten take more than 0.4%. Germline lookup yields CDR1 SGHRS and CDR2 YFSETQ. Trimming cost V 7 bases and J 2 bases; bases outside gene matches: 2. This CDR3 is 12 amino acids long. The sample consisted of central memory CD4+ T cells from blood. This receptor was taken from a man younger than 45 with type 1 diabetes. This chain connects TRBV5-1 to TRBJ2-7; 8 positions agree with TRBD1. CDR3 sequence reads: CASSGQAYEQYF. In DNA, the CDR3 is TGCGCCAGCTCGGGACAGGCCTACGAGCAGTACTTC. Supplemented by reference TRBV5-1 and TRBJ2-7, the full variable domain reads KAGVTQTPRYLIKTRGQQVTLSCSPISGHRSVSWYQQTPGQGLQFLFEYFSETQRNKGNFPGRFSGRQFSNSRSEMNVSTLELGDSALYLCASSGQAYEQYFGPGTRLTVT.